These 8 T cell receptor beta chains came from one sample sequenced in a study of glioma-infiltrating T cells. Using RNA template, CDR3s of TCR alpha and beta were amplified with iRepertoire arm-PCR. TCRdb re-called the multiplex PCR reads through MiXCR, storing one row per CDR3 protein. The data hold around 120,000 distinct CDR3 sequences, with around 25% observed a single time. The sample taken for sequencing was glioma tissue, nonneoplastic brain tissue, or PBMCs (not recorded which). These receptor sequences come from a human donor with low-grade glioma or glioblastoma, undergoing nonglioma brain surgery, or in good health (not recorded which).

To note about this clonotype: Given a much more abundant clone one base away, this may be a read error. The chain combines TRBV24-1 with TRBJ2-1; possibly TRBD1 for D (5 bases). The CDR3 spans 13 residues. CDR1 KGHDR and CDR2 SFDVKD come from the germline V gene. This chain's CDR3 is CATSPYRHNEQSF. The CDR3 region has the DNA TGTGCCACCAGCCCCTACAGGCATAATGAGCAGTCCTTC.

This clonotype was seen many times. V is TRBV10-3 and J is TRBJ1-2; perhaps TRBD1 as D (5 bases). V was trimmed by 9 bases and J by 2 bases, leaving 10 bases between them. The CDR3 has 12 residues. Per the germline V gene, CDR1 is ENHRY and CDR2 is SYGVKD. CDR3 protein: CAILRDNYGYTF. The DNA for the CDR3 is TGTGCCATATTACGGGACAACTATGGCTACACCTTC.

This clonotype was detected many times. The V call is TRBV18, the J call TRBJ2-3; the D is unclear. With 4 bases removed from V and 5 bases from J, the gap between germline ends came to 7 bases. Germline V gene data show CDR1 as KGHSH and CDR2 as LQKENI. The CDR3 covers 12 residues. This chain's CDR3 is CASSLEKDTQYF. The CDR3 nucleotides are TGTGCCAGCTCACTCGAGAAAGATACGCAGTATTTT.

The table lists this clonotype with a few counts. The chain carries TRBV9 and TRBJ1-1; no clear D gene. The germline CDR1 and CDR2 sequences are SGDLS and YYNGEE. The germline V and J ends were trimmed by 0 bases and 11 bases, with 14 bases remaining between them. CDR3 length equals 13 residues. DNA for the CDR3: TGTGCCAGCAGCGTAGACACTCTCGACCTGGCTTTCTTT. It encodes CASSVDTLDLAFF.

In this sample, this clonotype turned up many times. V and J are TRBV20-1 and TRBJ1-1; D remains unclear. Trimming removed 0 bases from V and 3 bases from J, with 17 bases in between. CDR1 DFQATT and CDR2 SNEGSKA come from the germline V gene (reference sequence). The CDR3 has 16 residues. CDR3 nucleotide sequence: TGCAGTGCTAGAGATTCTAGGACTGGAACTGACACTGAAGCTTTCTTT. Translated: CSARDSRTGTDTEAFF.

The rearrangement joins TRBV20-1 to TRBJ2-3; no clear D gene. V was pared by 2 bases and J by 1 base, with 7 bases between. Per germline, CDR1 DFQATT and CDR2 SNEGSKA (reference sequence). This CDR3 has 13 residues. The CDR3 nucleotides read TGCAGTGCTAGAAAGCGCGGCACAGATACGCAGTATTTT. It translates to CSARKRGTDTQYF.

This clonotype was found a few times. CDR3: CASSSLDRAYTEAFF. The CDR3 DNA reads as TGTGCCAGCAGTTCGCTGGACAGGGCCTACACTGAAGCTTTCTTT. The chain couples TRBV28 to TRBJ1-1; TRBD1 matches 8 bases. V was pared by 4 bases and J by 3 bases, with 7 bases of the junction left unmatched. CDR1 and CDR2 from the germline V gene are MDHEN and SYDVKM. This CDR3 comprises 15 residues.

This clonotype was picked up many times. The J gene is TRBJ2-3, the V gene TRBV15; 8 bases line up with TRBD2. CDR1 and CDR2 from the germline V gene are LNHNV and YYDKDF (reference sequence). CDR3 size: 15 residues. Germline trimming cut 5 bases from V and 2 bases from J; bases unmatched to any gene: 6. The CDR3 sequence is CATSYERGYTDTQYF. The DNA of the CDR3 is TGTGCCACCAGCTACGAGCGGGGGTACACAGATACGCAGTATTTT. The full variable domain, completed using reference TRBV15 and TRBJ2-3, is DAMVIQNPRYQVTQFGKPVTLSCSQTLNHNVMYWYQQKSSQAPKLLFHYYDKDFNNEADTPDNFQSRRPNTSFCFLDIRSPGLGDTAMYLCATSYERGYTDTQYFGPGTRLTVL.